These T cell receptor beta chains were read from a single sample in a study of cytotoxic CD8 clonotypes in ibrutinib-treated CLL. Repertoires were generated with immunoSEQ multiplex PCR, while TCRdb's copy carries only in-frame clones and drops some. The sample has approximately 50,000 clones, around 70% seen once. The source was PBMCs, collected after 12 months of ibrutinib treatment. These receptors all come from a human donor with chronic lymphocytic leukemia. CDR3s include the opening cysteine and the closing phenylalanine or tryptophan. A D gene is named only where the DNA matches it firmly. Expanded clones are given a class, and other clones once, few, many or no size at all.

d_gene	abundance	j_gene	v_gene	CDR3aa	CDR3nt
-	-	TRBJ2-2	TRBV2	CASSESGGLTGELFF	TGTGCCAGCAGTGAGTCCGGGGGGCTCACCGGGGAGCTGTTTTTT
-	-	TRBJ1-2	TRBV21-1	CARTARFMDYGYTF	TGTGCCAGGACAGCAAGATTTATGGATTATGGCTACACCTTC
-	-	TRBJ2-3	TRBV5-1	CASSPQGPDTQYF	TGCGCCAGCAGCCCGCAGGGCCCAGATACGCAGTATTTT
-	few	TRBJ1-1	TRBV7-8	CASSPSLTGIKRTEAFF	TGTGCCAGCAGCCCGAGCCTAACGGGTATCAAGAGGACTGAAGCTTTCTTT
-	-	TRBJ2-5	TRBV7-6	CASSLNIPAKKTGKETQYF	TGTGCCAGCAGCTTAAATATCCCCGCCAAAAAAACAGGGAAAGAGACCCAGTACTTC
TRBD2	-	TRBJ2-5	TRBV5-1	CASSLTTSGGLYQETQYF	TGCGCCAGCAGCTTGACAACTAGCGGGGGTCTGTACCAAGAGACCCAGTACTTC
TRBD2	-	TRBJ2-1	TRBV11-2	CASSPNTLAGGYNEQFF	TGTGCCAGCAGCCCAAACACTCTAGCGGGGGGTTACAATGAGCAGTTCTTC
-	-	TRBJ2-7	TRBV18	CASSHEGGDEQYF	TGTGCCAGCTCACATGAGGGGGGGGACGAGCAGTACTTC
-	few	TRBJ1-3	TRBV7-7	CASSLDRHSGNTIYF	TGTGCTAGCAGCTTGGACAGACACTCTGGAAACACCATATATTTT
TRBD1	-	TRBJ2-1	TRBV2	CASSDDRGLYNEQFF	TGTGCCAGCAGTGACGACAGGGGGTTATACAATGAGCAGTTCTTC
-	-	TRBJ2-2	TRBV10-3	CATLDRTGELFF	TGTGCCACCCTCGACAGAACCGGGGAGCTGTTTTTT
-	once	TRBJ1-1	TRBV9	CASSSSPQNTEAFF	TGTGCCAGCAGCTCTAGCCCCCAGAACACTGAAGCTTTCTTT
-	-	TRBJ2-7	TRBV5-1	CASSLAPELGEQYF	TGCGCCAGCAGCTTGGCCCCAGAGTTGGGTGAGCAGTACTTC
-	-	TRBJ2-4	TRBV29-1	CSVEFLGLRGYIQYF	TGCAGCGTTGAATTTTTGGGGCTACGGGGGTACATTCAGTACTTC
-	once	TRBJ1-6	TRBV9	CASSVDDNNSPLHF	TGTGCCAGCAGCGTAGATGACAATAATTCACCCCTCCACTTT
TRBD1	-	TRBJ2-1	TRBV6-5	CASSLDRALYNEQFF	TGTGCCAGCAGTTTAGACAGGGCCCTTTACAATGAGCAGTTCTTC
-	-	TRBJ1-1	TRBV5-8	CASSLEDIRREAFF	TGTGCCAGCAGCTTGGAAGACATACGAAGAGAAGCTTTCTTT
-	-	TRBJ1-4	TRBV21-1	CAPGGRNEKLFF	TGTGCCCCGGGGGGGCGCAATGAAAAACTGTTTTTT
-	-	TRBJ1-6	TRBV2	CASSEEVGGSYNSPLHF	TGTGCCAGCAGTGAAGAGGTAGGGGGATCCTATAATTCACCCCTCCACTTT
-	-	TRBJ2-6	TRBV7-8	CASSTRTGGANVLTF	TGTGCCAGCAGCACCCGTACAGGAGGGGCCAACGTCCTGACTTTC
-	few	TRBJ2-5	TRBV7-3	CASSLLDGETQYF	TGTGCCAGCAGCTTATTGGACGGGGAGACCCAGTACTTC
-	-	TRBJ1-6	TRBV28	CASSVPRGSYNSPLHF	TGTGCCAGCAGTGTTCCAAGAGGCTCCTATAATTCACCCCTCCACTTT